The rows below give T cell receptor beta chains drawn from one sample of a study of the immune and genomic landscape of osteosarcoma. TCRdb's table, derived via immunoSEQ multiplex PCR, lists solely in-frame clones and lacks some. The sample holds about 6,200 clones, 65% to 80% seen once. Material: osteosarcoma tumor tissue from the lung. The receptors were sampled from a human donor with osteosarcoma. Each CDR3 is given with its conserved first and last residue. The D gene is left open where the match is weak. Some rows have no size entry. The others give once, few or many, or a class for an expanded clone.

D	length	V	J	size	DNA	CDR3
-	16	TRBV11-2	TRBJ1-2	-	TGTGCCAGCAGTAATTTAAATCCGGGACGCCCGGGCGGCTACACCTTC	CASSNLNPGRPGGYTF
TRBD1	16	TRBV5-1	TRBJ2-2	-	TGCGCCAGCGGCCTTCGCAGGGGGAGCGACACCGGGGAGCTGTTTTTT	CASGLRRGSDTGELFF
-	13	TRBV7-9	TRBJ2-1	-	TGTGCCAGCAGCCTCGTTGGCGGCAATGAGCAGTTCTTC	CASSLVGGNEQFF
-	16	TRBV4-3	TRBJ2-7	-	TGCGCCAGCAGCCAAGATAGGTCGGGGTTTTCCTACGAGCAGTACTTC	CASSQDRSGFSYEQYF
TRBD1	16	TRBV18	TRBJ1-5	-	TGTGCCAGCTCACCGCCGGGACAGGGGTTCAATCAGCCCCAGCATTTT	CASSPPGQGFNQPQHF
-	11	TRBV28	TRBJ2-7	-	TGTGCCAGCAGCCGAGGGTACGAGCAGTACTTC	CASSRGYEQYF
-	17	TRBV18	TRBJ1-2	few	TGTGCCAGCTCACCACAGTCGGGAGGGCCTACTAACTATGGCTACACCTTC	CASSPQSGGPTNYGYTF
-	13	TRBV30	TRBJ2-3	-	TGTGCCTGGACGGGGGGCACGACAGATACGCAGTATTTT	CAWTGGTTDTQYF
TRBD2	16	TRBV4-3	TRBJ2-5	-	TGCGCCAGCAGCCAAGGGACTAGCGGGTCGGAGCGGACCCAGTACTTC	CASSQGTSGSERTQYF
-	14	TRBV7-9	TRBJ2-1	once	TGTGCCAGCAGGTCCCCCTATACCTACAATGAGCAGTTCTTC	CASRSPYTYNEQFF
TRBD1	15	TRBV19	TRBJ1-5	-	TGTGCCACTAAACAGGACAGGGTTAGCAATCAGCCCCAGCATTTT	CATKQDRVSNQPQHF
TRBD1	15	TRBV11-3	TRBJ2-7	few	TGTGCCAGCAGCCTGGGGGTGACAGGGGGCTACGAGCAGTACTTC	CASSLGVTGGYEQYF
-	14	TRBV28	TRBJ1-5	few	TGTGCCACCCTCGCCCAGATTAGCAATCAGCCCCAGCATTTT	CATLAQISNQPQHF
TRBD1	15	TRBV7-6	TRBJ1-2	-	TGTGCCAGCAGTCCAACGGGTACAGGGGGAGAAGGCTACACCTTC	CASSPTGTGGEGYTF
-	11	TRBV2	TRBJ2-7	once	TGTGCCAGCAGATCCCACTACGAGCAGTACTTC	CASRSHYEQYF
-	13	TRBV5-1	TRBJ1-4	few	TGCGCCAGCAGCTTAAGGAGCAATGAAAAACTGTTTTTT	CASSLRSNEKLFF
-	13	TRBV29-1	TRBJ2-5	-	TGCAGCGTCTTTGCGACGGGAGTAGAGACCCAGTACTTC	CSVFATGVETQYF
TRBD1	15	TRBV4-2	TRBJ1-1	-	TGTGCCAGCAGCACCTCCGGGACAGGGAGCGCTGAAGCTTTCTTT	CASSTSGTGSAEAFF
-	16	TRBV11-1	TRBJ1-5	-	TGTGCCAGCAGCTTAGCGCGGGGTCGCAGGTTTCAGCCCCAGCATTTT	CASSLARGRRFQPQHF
TRBD1	13	TRBV28	TRBJ1-5	-	TGTGCCATACAGGGGAAGGGCAATCAGCCCCAGCATTTT	CAIQGKGNQPQHF
-	15	TRBV19	TRBJ1-1	few	TGTGCCAGTAGTATAACACCGCCCATGAACACTGAAGCTTTCTTT	CASSITPPMNTEAFF
-	14	TRBV2	TRBJ2-3	few	TGTGCCAGCACTGTTACCCCCGGTAGAGATACGCAGTATTTT	CASTVTPGRDTQYF
-	17	TRBV10-3	TRBJ2-3	few	TGTGCCATCAGTGGGACAGCAATCGGGGTTGCCACAGATACGCAGTATTTT	CAISGTAIGVATDTQYF
TRBD1	15	TRBV7-2	TRBJ1-1	-	TGTGCCAGCAGCTCCTTCGGGACAGGGGGCTTAGAAGCTTTCTTT	CASSSFGTGGLEAFF
-	17	TRBV10-3	TRBJ2-2	few	TGTGCCATCAGTGAAAGACAGACGGACCGGAACACCGGGGAGCTGTTTTTT	CAISERQTDRNTGELFF
TRBD2	15	TRBV7-3	TRBJ2-1	-	TGTGCCAGCAGCTTACGGGCTAGCGGCTACAATGAGCAGTTCTTC	CASSLRASGYNEQFF
TRBD2	16	TRBV10-1	TRBJ2-1	-	TGCGCCAGCAGTGAGAGGACTAGAATTGAGCTCTATGAGCAGTTCTTC	CASSERTRIELYEQFF
-	13	TRBV6-5	TRBJ1-4	-	TGTGCCAGCAGTTTTGCAACTAATGAAAAACTGTTTTTT	CASSFATNEKLFF
-	14	TRBV7-2	TRBJ1-5	-	TGTGCCAGCGCGGCGGGGCTCAGCAATCAGCCCCAGCATTTT	CASAAGLSNQPQHF
-	14	TRBV27	TRBJ2-7	medium-sized	TGTGCCAGCAGCGGACAGACCGCTGCCTACGAGCAGTACTTC	CASSGQTAAYEQYF
-	13	TRBV14	TRBJ2-2	-	TGTGCCAGCAGCCCCCAGAGTACCGGGGAGCTGTTTTTT	CASSPQSTGELFF
-	14	TRBV2	TRBJ1-1	few	TGTGCCAGCAGTTACTCCGGGGCTGACACTGAAGCTTTCTTT	CASSYSGADTEAFF
TRBD2	16	TRBV11-3	TRBJ2-1	-	TGTGCCAGCAGCTCCCGGACTAGCGGGAGAACGAATGAGCAGTTCTTC	CASSSRTSGRTNEQFF
TRBD1	12	TRBV7-2	TRBJ2-7	-	TGTGCCAGCAGCCAGGACAGGTTCGAGCAGTACTTC	CASSQDRFEQYF
-	15	TRBV6-1	TRBJ1-3	-	TGTGCCAGCAGTGAAGAGCAGAGCTCTGGAAACACCATATATTTT	CASSEEQSSGNTIYF
TRBD1	15	TRBV19	TRBJ2-1	-	TGTGCCAGTAGTATAGTACAGGGGGTCTACAATGAGCAGTTCTTC	CASSIVQGVYNEQFF
-	15	TRBV7-9	TRBJ1-5	-	TGTGCCAGCAGCAAAGACAGTTATAGCAATCAGCCCCAGCATTTT	CASSKDSYSNQPQHF
-	15	TRBV7-2	TRBJ2-1	-	TGTGCCAGCAGCTTAGCTGCTGGGGCCTACAATGAGCAGTTCTTC	CASSLAAGAYNEQFF
-	18	TRBV7-8	TRBJ2-7	-	TGTGCCAGCCACCCCCGAAAGAGGGGCGGGATCCCCTACTACGAGCAGTACTTC	CASHPRKRGGIPYYEQYF
TRBD2	14	TRBV6-6	TRBJ2-1	-	TGTGCCAGCATGAGACAGCGGGGGGTTAATGAGCAGTTCTTC	CASMRQRGVNEQFF
-	17	TRBV4-3	TRBJ1-6	-	TGCGCCAGCAGCCAATTGGGGGGGTACTCCTATAATTCACCCCTCCACTTT	CASSQLGGYSYNSPLHF